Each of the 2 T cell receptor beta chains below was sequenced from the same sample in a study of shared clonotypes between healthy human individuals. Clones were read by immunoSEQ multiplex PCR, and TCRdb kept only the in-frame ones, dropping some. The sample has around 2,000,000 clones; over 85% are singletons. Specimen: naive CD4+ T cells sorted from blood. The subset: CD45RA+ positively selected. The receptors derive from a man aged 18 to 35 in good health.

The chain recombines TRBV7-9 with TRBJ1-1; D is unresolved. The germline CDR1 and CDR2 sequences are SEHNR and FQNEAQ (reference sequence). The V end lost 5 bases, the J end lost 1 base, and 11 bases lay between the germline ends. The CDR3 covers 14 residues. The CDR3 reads CASSTEVQNTEAFF. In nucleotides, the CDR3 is TGTGCCAGCAGCACAGAGGTCCAGAACACTGAAGCTTTCTTT.

CDR3 coding DNA: TGCGCCAGCAGGGTAGCGGGGAATGCCAAAAACATTCAGTACTTC. Translated, it gives CASRVAGNAKNIQYF. V is TRBV5-1 and J is TRBJ2-4; 8 positions agree with TRBD2. The CDR3 consists of 15 residues. In germline, CDR1 is SGHRS, CDR2 YFSETQ. Trimming at V came to 5 bases and at J to 1 base, leaving 5 bases not matched to a gene.